Listed here are 23 T cell receptor beta chains from one sample, sequenced in a study of T cells in Graves' hyperthyroidism and ophthalmopathy. TCR beta CDR3 regions were amplified from RNA. When the TCR CDR3 underwent first-round RT-PCR, the HTBI primer set was used. TCRdb fed the multiplex PCR reads into MiXCR, producing one record per CDR3 protein. This table has hundreds of thousands of distinct CDR3 sequences, 16% appearing once. The specimen was blood. The receptors were sampled from a woman under 30 with Graves' hyperthyroidism.

This clonotype was observed a few times. This chain joins TRBV2 and TRBJ2-7; 10 positions match TRBD1. Germline trimming cut 5 bases from V and 5 bases from J; bases unmatched to any gene: 9. Germline CDR1 is SNHLY and CDR2 is FYNNEI. The CDR3 has 15 residues. The CDR3, as DNA: TGTGCCAGCAGTTTACAGGACAGGGGGATCGACGAGCAGTACTTC. It encodes CASSLQDRGIDEQYF.

The table lists this clonotype with a few counts. The chain employs TRBV27 and TRBJ1-2, with D possibly being TRBD1 (6 bases). V was trimmed by 5 bases and J by 6 bases, leaving 19 bases between them. In germline, CDR1 is MNHEY, CDR2 SMNVEV (reference sequence). CDR3 length: 15 amino acids. The CDR3 nucleotides are TGTGCCAGCAGTGACCGACAGGTCCCTCTAGATGGCTACACCTTC. Amino acid sequence: CASSDRQVPLDGYTF.

This clonotype has a count of ten or more. This chain uses TRBV12-3 or TRBV12-4 with TRBJ1-1, with TRBD1 matching 10 bases. With V trimmed by 1 base and J by 2 bases, 4 bases remained unmatched. The CDR3 length is 16 residues. This CDR3 is CASSLGDRGRNTEAFF. The CDR3 DNA sequence: TGTGCCAGCAGTTTAGGGGACAGGGGTCGAAACACTGAAGCTTTCTTT.

CDR3 bases: TGTGCCAGCAGCTTGGCGATCATGAACACTGAAGCTTTCTTT. Translated, it gives CASSLAIMNTEAFF. V gene TRBV5-6 combines with J gene TRBJ1-1, with unresolved D. Germline V gene data show CDR1 as SGHDT and CDR2 as YYEEEE. The CDR3 contains 14 residues. Between the trimmed V and J ends, which lost 0 bases and 0 bases, there was a span of 6 bases. Full variable domain (rest looked up from reference TRBV5-6 and TRBJ1-1): DAGVTQSPTHLIKTRGQQVTLRCSPKSGHDTVSWYQQALGQGPQFIFQYYEEEERQRGNFPDRFSGHQFPNYSSELNVNALLLGDSALYLCASSLAIMNTEAFFGQGTRLTVV.

The gene calls are TRBV5-6 and TRBJ1-2, with D possibly TRBD1 on 6 matching bases. V was pared by 6 bases and J by 8 bases, with 17 bases between. CDR1 SGHDT and CDR2 YYEEEE come from the germline V gene. The CDR3 runs to 13 residues. The DNA for the CDR3 is TGTGCCAGCACCGGCCACAGGGTAGAAGGCTACACCTTC. It specifies CASTGHRVEGYTF.

This clonotype was observed at least ten times. The V and J genes are TRBV28 and TRBJ2-7, with D maybe TRBD2 (5 bases). There are 12 residues in the CDR3. V lost 3 bases, J lost 6 bases, and 9 bases lay in between. CDR1 is MDHEN, CDR2 SYDVKM, per germline. CDR3 residues: CASSLEAFEQYF. CDR3 nucleotides: TGTGCCAGCAGTTTGGAGGCCTTCGAGCAGTACTTC.

This clonotype came up a few times. The CDR3 sequence: CASSIGRSSYNEQFF. DNA for the CDR3: TGTGCCAGTAGTATAGGGCGGTCCTCCTACAATGAGCAGTTCTTC. The chain has TRBV19 and TRBJ2-1; D unclear. V lost 1 base and J lost 0, with 7 bases in between. Germline V gene data show CDR1 as LNHDA and CDR2 as SQIVND (reference sequence). CDR3 length equals 15 residues. Filled out from reference TRBV19 and TRBJ2-1, the complete variable domain reads DGGITQSPKYLFRKEGQNVTLSCEQNLNHDAMYWYRQDPGQGLRLIYYSQIVNDFQKGDIAEGYSVSREKKESFPLTVTSAQKNPTAFYLCASSIGRSSYNEQFFGPGTRLTVL.

This clonotype occurred many times. The chain couples TRBV2 to TRBJ2-1; D could derive from TRBD1 or TRBD2 (5 bases each). Deletions cut 5 bases from V and 4 bases from J, with 15 bases between. CDR1 and CDR2 (germline): SNHLY, FYNNEI. The CDR3 covers 15 residues. CDR3 nucleotides: TGTGCCAGCAGTCCGCTCGGGACGGCTTACAATGAGCAGTTCTTC. Amino acid sequence: CASSPLGTAYNEQFF.

The chain uses TRBV12-3 or TRBV12-4 and TRBJ1-2, with 9 positions matching TRBD1. With 6 bases clipped from V and 8 bases from J, the junction kept 13 bases outside the gene matches. The CDR3 is made up of 15 amino acids. The CDR3 is CASSDPTGQGDGYTF. The DNA of the CDR3 is TGTGCCAGCAGCGACCCGACGGGACAGGGAGACGGCTACACCTTC.

This clonotype was detected many times. The chain has TRBV28 and TRBJ2-7; D not certain. The V gene lost 6 bases and the J gene lost 6 bases, with 24 bases spanning the gap. The germline V gene encodes CDR1 MDHEN and CDR2 SYDVKM. The CDR3 extends over 16 amino acids. The CDR3 DNA sequence: TGTGCCAGCAGCGACCCCGCCGGATTCGGCATGGGCGAGCAGTACTTC. It yields the protein CASSDPAGFGMGEQYF. Full variable domain (rest looked up from reference TRBV28 and TRBJ2-7): DVKVTQSSRYLVKRTGEKVFLECVQDMDHENMFWYRQDPGLGLRLIYFSYDVKMKEKGDIPEGYSVSREKKERFSLILESASTNQTSMYLCASSDPAGFGMGEQYFGPGTRLTVT.

The chain is built from TRBV5-5 and TRBJ2-2; TRBD1 might be the D (6 bases). The germline gives CDR1 SGHKS, CDR2 YYEKEE (reference sequence). The CDR3 is 15 residues long. The V end lost 4 bases, the J end lost 0 bases, and 10 bases lay between the germline ends. The DNA of the CDR3 is TGTGCCAGCAGCACTACAGGGCCGAACACCGGGGAGCTGTTTTTT. Amino acids: CASSTTGPNTGELFF. Full variable domain (missing parts from reference TRBV5-5 and TRBJ2-2): DAGVTQSPTHLIKTRGQQVTLRCSPISGHKSVSWYQQVLGQGPQFIFQYYEKEERGRGNFPDRFSARQFPNYSSELNVNALLLGDSALYLCASSTTGPNTGELFFGEGSRLTVL.

This clonotype was observed at least ten times. The gene calls are TRBV3-1 and TRBJ1-1, with 8 bases fitting TRBD1. V shed 6 bases, J shed 0 bases, and the junction held 3 bases outside the gene matches. This CDR3 region has 14 residues. Germline V lookup: CDR1 LGHDT, CDR2 YNNKEL (reference sequence). CDR3 DNA: TGTGCCAGCAGTACAGGGGGGATGAACACTGAAGCTTTCTTT. Encoded protein: CASSTGGMNTEAFF. Variable domain in full (rest from reference TRBV3-1 and TRBJ1-1): DTAVSQTPKYLVTQMGNDKSIKCEQNLGHDTMYWYKQDSKKFLKIMFSYNNKELIINETVPNRFSPKSPDKAHLNLHINSLELGDSAVYFCASSTGGMNTEAFFGQGTRLTVV.

This clonotype was recorded at least ten times. CDR3 coding DNA: TGTGCCAGCAGCAAGGGACAGAACTATGGCTACACCTTC. Protein sequence: CASSKGQNYGYTF. The rearrangement links TRBV7-2 to TRBJ1-2; 7 bases are shared with TRBD1. The junction had 2 bases not matched to a gene; V was cut back by 5 bases and J by 2 bases. This CDR3 comprises 13 residues. Germline V gene lookup returns CDR1 SGHTA and CDR2 FQGNSA.

This clonotype was found a few times. V gene TRBV12-3 or TRBV12-4 combines with J gene TRBJ1-3, with D unresolved. The CDR3 is made up of 16 amino acids. Trimming took 2 bases from V and 0 from J, leaving 11 bases between them. Written as DNA, the CDR3 is TGTGCCAGCAGTTTATTACGAATAGCCTCTGGAAACACCATATATTTT. This codes for CASSLLRIASGNTIYF.

Comment on this clonotype: Germline and junction disagree at one end, which may indicate a read error. The chain uses TRBV3-1 and TRBJ1-1; D is ambiguous. The CDR3 is 12 amino acids. From germline, CDR1 is LGHDT and CDR2 YNNKEL (reference sequence). CDR3 nucleotides: TGTGCCGGCAGCCTAGTGGGAACTGAAGCTTTCTTT. Translated: CAGSLVGTEAFF.

This clonotype came up a few times. In DNA, the CDR3 is TGTGCCAGTAGTACTAGTCCGGGACAGGCCTATGGCTACACCTTC. This encodes CASSTSPGQAYGYTF. The chain is built from TRBV19 and TRBJ1-2; 8 bases match TRBD1. The CDR3 runs 15 residues. In germline, CDR1 is LNHDA, CDR2 SQIVND (reference sequence). After removal of 4 bases from V and 4 bases from J, the junction contained 8 bases not matched to a gene.

At least ten counts were recorded for this clonotype. This chain uses TRBV7-9 with TRBJ2-2; D not certain. Germline V gene sequence: CDR1 SEHNR, CDR2 FQNEAQ (reference sequence). The CDR3 loop spans 15 amino acids. V lost 4 bases to trimming and J lost 0 bases, with 9 bases between them. CDR3 loop: CASSSDGPNTGELFF. For the CDR3, the DNA is TGTGCCAGCAGCTCAGACGGCCCGAACACCGGGGAGCTGTTTTTT. Full variable domain (rest looked up from reference TRBV7-9 and TRBJ2-2): DTGVSQNPRHKITKRGQNVTFRCDPISEHNRLYWYRQTLGQGPEFLTYFQNEAQLEKSRLLSDRFSAERPKGSFSTLEIQRTEQGDSAMYLCASSSDGPNTGELFFGEGSRLTVL.

This clonotype was picked up a small number of times. This chain connects TRBV20-1 to TRBJ1-6; tentative D call: TRBD1 (6 bases). Germline CDR1 is DFQATT and CDR2 is SNEGSKA (reference sequence). The ends were cut back, 4 bases at V and 5 bases at J, with 12 bases in the middle. This CDR3 contains 14 residues. Here the CDR3 reads CSATRTVNNSPLHF. The CDR3 DNA reads as TGCAGTGCTACCCGGACAGTTAATAATTCACCCCTCCACTTT.

CDR3 in amino acids: CASSPLGQRSVAKNIQYF. DNA of the CDR3: TGTGCCAGCTCACCCTTAGGACAACGGAGCGTAGCCAAAAACATTCAGTACTTC. The chain carries TRBV18 and TRBJ2-4; perhaps TRBD1 as D (5 bases). The V gene lost 3 bases and the J gene lost 0 bases, with 18 bases spanning the gap. The CDR3 consists of 18 residues. CDR1 is KGHSH, CDR2 LQKENI, per germline. Variable domain in full (rest from reference TRBV18 and TRBJ2-4): NAGVMQNPRHLVRRRGQEARLRCSPMKGHSHVYWYRQLPEEGLKFMVYLQKENIIDESGMPKERFSAEFPKEGPSILRIQQVVRGDSAAYFCASSPLGQRSVAKNIQYFGAGTRLSVL.

The V gene is TRBV24-1, the J gene TRBJ1-5; a weak D match, TRBD1 (5 bases). V lost 5 bases to trimming and J lost 3 bases, with 13 bases between them. This CDR3 has 15 residues. Germline CDR1 and CDR2: KGHDR and SFDVKD. The DNA of the CDR3 is TGTGCCACCAGTGGCCCGGGACTGAACAATCAGCCCCAGCATTTT. The encoded protein is CATSGPGLNNQPQHF.

Here the CDR3 reads CASSHTGTSYNEQFF. In DNA, the CDR3 is TGTGCCAGCAGTCACACTGGGACTTCTTACAATGAGCAGTTCTTC. V usage is TRBV25-1 and J usage is TRBJ2-1, with D perhaps matching TRBD2 (6 bases). The V gene lost 5 bases and the J gene lost 4 bases, with 15 bases spanning the gap. The CDR3 has 15 residues. Germline V CDR1 and CDR2: MGHDK, SYGVNS.

There are many counts of this clonotype. The chain employs TRBV20-1 and TRBJ2-1; D gene ambiguous. The germline V gene encodes CDR1 DFQATT and CDR2 SNEGSKA (reference sequence). The CDR3 extends over 16 amino acids. Trimming removed 2 bases at V and 8 bases at J, with 22 bases between. The CDR3 here is CSARRSGSSYLDEQFF. The DNA for the CDR3 is TGCAGTGCTAGACGGTCGGGCAGTTCGTATCTCGATGAGCAGTTCTTC.

This clonotype was picked up many times. The V call is TRBV7-2, the J call TRBJ1-2; D remains unclear. V lost 0 bases and J 2 bases, leaving 4 bases between the germline ends. Germline V gene data show CDR1 as SGHTA and CDR2 as FQGNSA. The CDR3 has 13 amino acids. For the CDR3, the DNA is TGTGCCAGCAGCTTAGCACAGAACTATGGCTACACCTTC. It specifies CASSLAQNYGYTF. The full variable domain, in which reference TRBV7-2 and TRBJ1-2 provide the parts outside the CDR3, is GAGVSQSPSNKVTEKGKDVELRCDPISGHTALYWYRQSLGQGLEFLIYFQGNSAPDKSGLPSDRFSAERTGGSVSTLTIQRTQQEDSAVYLCASSLAQNYGYTFGSGTRLTVV.